The TCR beta chain under discussion was sequenced for a study of cytomegalovirus exposure and HLA in healthy donors. Study-level findings and limits: Sequencing likely generated an artifact that appeared as a cluster of highly shared sequence variants.

Those who donated were healthy bone marrow donors. The PCR had 60 Vbeta and 13 Jbeta primers. The assay was immunoSEQ multiplex PCR, and TCRdb's table has in-frame clones only and misses some. This sample has 150,000 to 200,000 clones; over 60% occur once, and the top ten carry 5.7%. Comments on this clone: What it recognizes is unknown.

Germline values: CDR1 MRHNA, CDR2 SNTAGT. V lost 6 bases to trimming and J lost 0 bases, with 12 bases between them. This CDR3 has 15 residues. This chain uses TRBV6-4 with TRBJ1-3; D is possibly TRBD1 (5 bases). This receptor was identified in a man aged 40-55 years in good health and CMV-seronegative. The specimen sequenced was PBMCs. In DNA form, the CDR3 reads TGTGCCAGCAGGGGAGGGGAAAGCTCTGGAAACACCATATATTTT. This gives the protein CASRGGESSGNTIYF.